These 16 T cell receptor beta chains share one sample of origin, sequenced in a study of T-cell reconstitution after alpha-beta-depleted transplantation in children. Unique molecular identifiers featured in how the TCRbeta library was prepared. TCRdb re-called the PCR reads with MiXCR, one entry per CDR3 protein. The profile covers fewer than 120,000 distinct CDR3 sequences, with under 13% appearing a single time and about 8.8% taken by the ten largest. Sequencing used PBMCs from the stem cell graft donor, obtained from the stem cell graft. These receptors all come from a human donor who donated a stem cell graft to a child with acute lymphoblastic leukemia.

This clonotype was seen repeatedly, ten times or more. The chain employs TRBV28 and TRBJ2-1; D is perhaps TRBD2 (6 bases). Germline assignment: CDR1 MDHEN and CDR2 SYDVKM. The CDR3 consists of 10 residues. Trimming took 7 bases from V and 10 from J, leaving 8 bases between them. CDR3 in amino acids: CASMSGEQFF. The CDR3, as DNA: TGTGCCAGCATGAGCGGGGAGCAGTTCTTC.

There are many counts of this clonotype. The V gene is TRBV18, the J gene TRBJ1-3, with 7 bases fitting TRBD1. The CDR3 consists of 15 residues. CDR1 KGHSH and CDR2 LQKENI come from the germline V gene. Trimming cost V 3 bases and J 2 bases; bases outside gene matches: 4. CDR3 bases: TGTGCCAGCTCACCCCCAGACAGGGCTGGAAACACCATATATTTT. Residues: CASSPPDRAGNTIYF. Drawing the rest from reference TRBV18 and TRBJ1-3, the complete variable domain is NAGVMQNPRHLVRRRGQEARLRCSPMKGHSHVYWYRQLPEEGLKFMVYLQKENIIDESGMPKERFSAEFPKEGPSILRIQQVVRGDSAAYFCASSPPDRAGNTIYFGEGSWLTVV.

This clonotype was counted ten times or more. The chain employs TRBV4-1 and TRBJ2-1, with D maybe TRBD1 (7 bases). Germline V lookup: CDR1 MGHRA, CDR2 YSYEKL. The CDR3 sequence is 19 residues long. The germline V and J ends were trimmed by 0 bases and 6 bases, with 24 bases remaining between them. The CDR3 spells CASSQDKGTQGGLGNEQFF. In DNA, the CDR3 is TGCGCCAGCAGCCAAGATAAGGGAACTCAGGGGGGATTAGGCAATGAGCAGTTCTTC.

This clonotype was counted many times. The genes are TRBV4-3 and TRBJ2-5; no firm D call. Trimming pared 0 bases from V and 9 bases from J, leaving 11 bases between. Germline values: CDR1 LGHNA, CDR2 YSLEER. The CDR3 totals 13 residues. The CDR3 loop is CASSQDEAYPQYF. DNA of the CDR3: TGCGCCAGCAGCCAAGATGAAGCTTATCCCCAGTACTTC.

This clonotype was detected ten times or more. The rearrangement joins TRBV20-1 to TRBJ1-1; D remains ambiguous. V lost 6 bases and J 0 bases, leaving 23 bases between the germline ends. The germline CDR1 and CDR2 sequences are DFQATT and SNEGSKA (reference sequence). CDR3 length equals 17 residues. The CDR3 nucleotides read TGCAGTGCAGCGAGGACCGTCATTATTGGGATGAACACTGAAGCTTTCTTT. It translates to CSAARTVIIGMNTEAFF.

This sequence joins TRBV29-1 and TRBJ2-3; no clear D. The length of the CDR3 is 10 residues. Trimming removed 4 bases from V and 5 bases from J, with 4 bases in between. Germline loops: CDR1 SQVTM, CDR2 ANQGSEA. CDR3 DNA sequence: TGCAGCGTTGCTGAAGATACGCAGTATTTT. Protein product: CSVAEDTQYF.

This clonotype was detected ten times or more. The J gene is TRBJ2-5, the V gene TRBV7-2, with TRBD1 identical over 10 bases. This CDR3 comprises 16 residues. V lost 5 bases to trimming and J lost 5 bases; unmatched junction nucleotides: 11. CDR1 and CDR2 (germline): SGHTA, FQGNSA. The CDR3: CASSPKTGGELETQYF. In DNA form, the CDR3 reads TGTGCCAGCAGCCCCAAGACAGGGGGCGAGTTGGAGACCCAGTACTTC. The full variable domain, in which reference TRBV7-2 and TRBJ2-5 provide the parts outside the CDR3, is GAGVSQSPSNKVTEKGKDVELRCDPISGHTALYWYRQSLGQGLEFLIYFQGNSAPDKSGLPSDRFSAERTGGSVSTLTIQRTQQEDSAVYLCASSPKTGGELETQYFGPGTRLLVL.

This clonotype was seen at least ten times. The chain is built from TRBV12-3 or TRBV12-4 and TRBJ1-5; no clear D gene. The CDR3 totals 16 residues. Trimming removed 3 bases at V and 2 bases at J, with 14 bases between. The CDR3 DNA reads as TGTGCCAGCAGTTTTAGTGGAGCGAGGGGCAATCAGCCCCAGCATTTT. Translating gives CASSFSGARGNQPQHF.

This clonotype was observed at least ten times. The rearrangement uses TRBV20-1 and TRBJ2-7; 9 bases match TRBD2. Germline trimming cut 3 bases from V and 2 bases from J; bases unmatched to any gene: 5. The CDR3 sequence is 14 residues long. Looked up from germline, CDR1 is DFQATT and CDR2 is SNEGSKA (reference sequence). In DNA form, the CDR3 reads TGCAGTGCTAGTCATGGCGGGGGGGCCTACGAGCAGTACTTC. It specifies CSASHGGGAYEQYF.

This clonotype was counted many times. J is TRBJ2-7 and V is TRBV29-1; 7 bases map to TRBD1. Trimming cost V 5 bases and J 0 bases; bases outside gene matches: 4. The CDR3 has 13 residues. CDR1 is SQVTM, CDR2 ANQGSEA, per germline. Here the CDR3 DNA reads TGCAGCGTTCGACAGGGCTTCTCCTACGAGCAGTACTTC. Translating gives CSVRQGFSYEQYF.

In its sample, this clonotype was seen many times. V and J are TRBV12-3 or TRBV12-4 and TRBJ2-7; weak D call: TRBD1 (6 bases). This CDR3 is built from 12 residues. The V gene lost 1 base and the J gene lost 9 bases, with 10 bases spanning the gap. The CDR3 protein is CASSLDRVAQYF. CDR3 nucleotides: TGTGCCAGCAGTTTAGACAGGGTCGCGCAGTACTTC.

This clonotype showed up many times. The chain is built from TRBV5-1 and TRBJ1-1; TRBD1 matches at 7 bases. The CDR3 runs 14 residues. Germline loops: CDR1 SGHRS, CDR2 YFSETQ. Germline trimming cut 4 bases from V and 6 bases from J; bases unmatched to any gene: 9. CDR3 region: CASSRDRRDAEAFF. In DNA form, the CDR3 reads TGCGCCAGCAGCCGGGACAGAAGGGATGCTGAAGCTTTCTTT.

The V gene is TRBV7-2, the J gene TRBJ2-6; weak D call: TRBD2 (5 bases). Trimming cost V 0 bases and J 1 base, with 13 bases left between them. The CDR3 is 18 residues long. CDR1 is SGHTA and CDR2 is FQGNSA in the germline V gene. CDR3 coding DNA: TGTGCCAGCAGCTTAGCAGGTGGAGGAAGGTCTGGGGCCAACGTCCTGACTTTC. Its translation is CASSLAGGGRSGANVLTF.

The V gene is TRBV19, the J gene TRBJ1-5; weak D call: TRBD1 (5 bases). The CDR3 runs to 16 residues. The germline V gene has CDR1 LNHDA and CDR2 SQIVND (reference sequence). The V gene lost 9 bases and the J gene lost 2 bases, with 20 bases spanning the gap. CDR3: CASRGVTPIGNQPQHF. For the CDR3, the DNA is TGTGCCAGCCGGGGCGTGACGCCCATTGGCAATCAGCCCCAGCATTTT.

V gene TRBV7-6 combines with J gene TRBJ2-3; D is undetermined. The ends were cut back, 2 bases at V and 5 bases at J, with 8 bases in the middle. Germline CDR1 SGHVS, CDR2 FNYEAQ. The CDR3 is made up of 13 amino acids. CDR3 sequence: CASSLLGLDTQYF. The DNA of the CDR3 is TGTGCCAGCAGCTTATTGGGGTTAGATACGCAGTATTTT.

This clonotype has a count of ten or more. This chain uses TRBV6-1 with TRBJ1-5; no reliable D call. The CDR3 sequence is 14 residues long. Germline V gives CDR1 MNHNS, CDR2 SASEGT. Trimming shortened V by 5 bases and J by 0 bases, and 8 bases separated the two germline ends. In DNA form, the CDR3 reads TGTGCCAGCAGTACGGGGAATAGCAATCAGCCCCAGCATTTT. This encodes CASSTGNSNQPQHF.